This section outlines one T cell receptor (beta chain) sequence together with its context. Its antigen remains unknown. This CDR3 spans 16 amino acids. V lost 5 bases, J lost 2 bases, and 17 bases lay in between. Per the germline V gene, CDR1 is SEHNR and CDR2 is FQNEAQ (reference sequence). The sample originates from a study of beta chain features in type 1 diabetes. Looking at the study overall: The study found patients and healthy donors alike in age, gender and cell yields.

Sequenced material consisted of expressed TCRB transcripts (all of the isolated RNA was reverse transcribed). Read counts averaged approximately 3.5 million for samples of naive, central memory and regulatory T cells. Sequencing was performed with immunoSEQ multiplex PCR; in TCRdb, only in-frame clones are kept and a portion is missing. The sample has a few hundred thousand clones; 10% to 15% are singletons. A sort by CD45RO/CCR7/CD25/CD127/CD95/CD27 yielded CD4+ naive, central memory, regulatory and stem cell-like memory cells. Notes on the study in general: When Type 1 diabetes patients were examined, their TCRB CDR3s proved moderately but significantly shorter in all four CD4+ subsets. Among type 1 diabetes patients, VDJ junctions had fewer insertions and more deletions.

The receptor's source is a woman between 18 and 30 years old with type 1 diabetes. This chain connects TRBV7-9 to TRBJ2-3, with D maybe TRBD2 (7 bases). Sequenced input: naive CD4+ T cells from blood. DNA of the CDR3: TGTGCCAGCAGCCCCAGAGGGGGGGATTTCACAGATACGCAGTATTTT. Protein sequence: CASSPRGGDFTDTQYF.